This paragraph reports one TCR beta chain. This clonotype was observed many times. Its antigen specificity is not known. No qualities accompany the bases; no much larger clone lies one base away. The sample is drawn from a study of T cells in Graves' hyperthyroidism and ophthalmopathy (dated by TCRdb to between 2017 and 2020). At the level of the whole study: Peripheral blood was sampled at the time of initial diagnosis, prior to any treatment. In addition, the study compared T-cell repertoires in thyroid tissue and in blood from roughly six Graves' hyperthyroidism patients. Once sampling was done, hyperthyroidism patients were given methimazole at a starting dose of 30 mg daily, whereas ophthalmopathy patients were given high-dose intravenous methylprednisolone. To identify TCR V-J signatures that set the groups apart, the researchers used a discovery cohort of more than 95 patients, made up of about 44 with Graves' ophthalmopathy and 57 with stable Graves' hyperthyroidism. The paper describes TCR Vbeta CDR3 sequencing of 140 or so peripheral blood samples, made up of 43 ophthalmopathy patients, 70 to 80 hyperthyroidism patients and roughly 17 progressor patients. The 80 to 100 discovery patients were randomly divided into training and test sets at a 7:3 ratio. An independent validation cohort of around 19 hyperthyroidism patients and over 15 patients who later progressed to ophthalmopathy tested prospective prediction of ophthalmopathy. Findings and caveats that apply to the study as a whole: In validation, the model predicted progression to ophthalmopathy a median of around 6.5 months before onset, with around 70% sensitivity and about 75% specificity. Blood samples also contained most of the expanded thyroid clonotypes (frequency above 0.001), which suggests that blood repertoires may reflect thyroid immune responses. Sample size was not statistically predetermined, and investigators were not blinded to group allocation. A model built on a 13 V-J signature distinguished ophthalmopathy from stable hyperthyroidism, reaching 85% to 90% sensitivity and about 81% specificity in cross-validation and 80%/75% in testing.

Trimming removed 6 bases from V and 5 bases from J, leaving 8 bases between the germline ends. The germline V gene yields SNHLY for CDR1 and FYNNEI for CDR2. CDR3 length: 12 amino acids, cysteine to phenylalanine. The read is trimmed to its CDR3 DNA, 36 bases read in frame from base 1. TCR beta CDR3 regions were amplified from RNA transcripts. A first-round RT-PCR of the TCR CDR3 used the HTBI primer set with the Qiagen OneStep RT-PCR kit. Libraries were constructed in a second round of multiplex PCR, after which size selection and purification were performed. The libraries were sequenced on an Illumina HiSeq2000 using paired-end 100 bp reads. In the paper's pipeline: Raw data were processed with SOAPnuke, discarding reads with adapters, uncalled bases, mean Phred below 15, or no exact constant-primer or identifier match. High-quality paired reads were merged using COPE v1.2.5, and each unique nucleotide sequence was defined as a clonotype. MiTCR v1.1 was used to align the clonotypes against IMGT TRBV, TRBD and TRBJ reference segments. The analysis included only V-J combinations with a frequency above 0.0001, which together covered roughly 99% of the repertoires. A TCS score was defined as the ratio between F50 (clonal expansion) and ExV (chaos), using BLOSUM62-based TCRdist between CDR3 peptides within each V-J. Welch's t-statistics and random forest reduced roughly 500 V-J features to under 15, which were used in a naive Bayes classifier (R e1071). Clones were called with MiXCR by TCRdb after fastp trimmed the public reads at Q25, and only in-frame beta chains were retained. Every CDR3 protein is listed once, alongside the most common genes and DNA of its rows. TCRdb, rather than the study authors, made the V and J calls. This sample is represented by 460,000 or so distinct CDR3 sequences; around 15% of them were singletons. 15% to 20% of the sample is in the top ten clones.

Stable Graves' hyperthyroidism was defined as no progression to ophthalmopathy during 18 months of follow-up. Hyperthyroidism patients were newly diagnosed, had a disease duration of under 2 months, and were aged 18 to 65 years. Exclusion was applied to patients with uncontrolled infections, other autoimmune diseases, pregnancy or lactation. Clinical symptoms, serum thyroxine and TRAb, thyroid ultrasound, and orbital computed tomography formed the basis for the diagnoses. PBMCs were separated from about 10 ml of fresh peripheral blood using Ficoll-Paque density gradient centrifugation. Total RNA was extracted using Trizol reagent, and RNA quality was assessed on an Agilent 2100 Bioanalyzer.

The TCR was taken from a woman aged 18-29 years with Graves' hyperthyroidism. This chain is built from TRBV2 and TRBJ2-1; the D gene identity is not certain. Sequenced sample: blood. CDR3 region: CASSFGNNEQFF. Here is the DNA: TGTGCCAGCAGCTTCGGAAACAATGAGCAGTTCTTC. The CDR3, completed at both ends by the reference TRBV2 and TRBJ2-1 genes, gives the full variable domain EPEVTQTPSHQVTQMGQEVILRCVPISNHLYFYWYRQILGQKVEFLVSFYNNEISEKSEIFDDQFSVERPDGSNFTLKIRSTKLEDSAMYFCASSFGNNEQFFGPGTRLTVL.